Below, 19 T cell receptor beta chains from the same sample are listed, as sequenced in a study of blood T cells in healthy people across ages. PCR was performed a second time for about 7 to 11 cycles using a sample-barcoded 5' primer and a J-beta primer mix. TCRdb used MiXCR to reprocess the 5' RACE reads, holding one entry per CDR3 protein. The sample records 1.5 million or so distinct CDR3 sequences, around two fifths being singletons. The sample was blood. The source of these receptors is a woman between 18 and 29 years old in good health.

This rearrangement joins TRBV5-5 to TRBJ1-1; D unresolved. The length of the CDR3 is 13 residues. Per the germline V gene, CDR1 is SGHKS and CDR2 is YYEKEE (reference sequence). V dropped 4 bases and J dropped 4 bases, with 11 bases sitting between them. As DNA, the CDR3 is TGTGCCAGCAGCATAGGGTCGAGCACTGAAGCTTTCTTT. Translated: CASSIGSSTEAFF.

About this clonotype: At one end the junction does not follow the germline gene, possibly because of a read error. This rearrangement joins TRBV20-1 to TRBJ1-2; maybe TRBD1 (5 bases). Germline CDR1 DFQATT, CDR2 SNEGSKA (reference sequence). The CDR3 has 14 residues. This chain's CDR3 is CGAGRQTITYGYTF. The DNA for the CDR3 is TGCGGTGCCGGTCGACAGACCATAACCTATGGCTACACCTTC.

This clonotype appeared many times. The chain joins TRBV6-7 to TRBJ1-6; D may be TRBD1 (6 bases). TRBV6-7 falls under the ORF class, with uncertain function. The CDR3 sequence is 14 residues long. Deletions cut 5 bases from V and 10 bases from J, with 15 bases between. CDR3 in amino acids: CASSPRTALSPLHF. As DNA, the CDR3 is TGTGCCAGCAGTCCTCGGACAGCATTGTCACCCCTCCACTTT.

The chain combines TRBV3-1 with TRBJ2-7; 12 nucleotides agree with TRBD2. In germline, CDR1 is LGHDT, CDR2 YNNKEL (reference sequence). The CDR3 sequence is 16 residues long. With 4 bases clipped from V and 3 bases from J, the junction kept 7 bases outside the gene matches. CDR3 in DNA: TGTGCCAGCAGCCTCCTAGCGGGAGGGGGGCTCTACGAGCAGTACTTC. The encoded protein is CASSLLAGGGLYEQYF.

This clonotype was picked up one time. This chain connects TRBV28 to TRBJ1-1, with a possible D match to TRBD1 (5 bases). There are 11 residues in the CDR3. CDR1 is MDHEN and CDR2 is SYDVKM in the germline V gene. Between the trimmed V and J ends, which lost 5 bases and 11 bases, there was a span of 12 bases. CDR3 nucleotide sequence: TGTGCCAGCAGTCAGGGCGGAGTGGCTTTCTTT. The encoded protein is CASSQGGVAFF.

This rearrangement joins TRBV20-1 to TRBJ1-1; D might be TRBD1 (5 bases). The germline V and J ends were trimmed by 3 bases and 5 bases, with 10 bases remaining between them. Germline CDR1 reads DFQATT; CDR2 reads SNEGSKA (reference sequence). This CDR3 comprises 12 residues. The CDR3 region is CSASNGGTEAFF. CDR3 nucleotides: TGCAGTGCTAGTAACGGGGGGACTGAAGCTTTCTTT.

This rearrangement joins TRBV25-1 to TRBJ2-1, with D perhaps TRBD1 or TRBD2 (5 bases each). Near its end, the DNA agrees better with TRBJ2-7, so the J call may be wrong. The germline V gene has CDR1 MGHDK and CDR2 SYGVNS. The CDR3 length is 16 residues. The CDR3 DNA sequence: TGTGCCAGCAGTGAATGGGGCGGAGGACTTTACAATGAGCAGTACTTC. Translation: CASSEWGGGLYNEQYF.

The sample holds a few counts of this clonotype. V usage is TRBV6-4 and J usage is TRBJ2-4; D gene ambiguous. The DNA matches TRBJ2-5 better at its end, which makes the J call doubtful. The CDR3 length is 14 residues. CDR1 and CDR2 (germline): MRHNA, SNTAGT. The CDR3, as DNA: TGTGCCAGCAGTGACAGCCAGGTACAAGAGACCCAGTACTTC. Residues: CASSDSQVQETQYF.

The genes are TRBV20-1 and TRBJ2-1; 8 positions match TRBD2. Germline V gene lookup returns CDR1 DFQATT and CDR2 SNEGSKA (reference sequence). With V trimmed by 6 bases and J by 4 bases, 8 bases remained unmatched. The CDR3 covers 14 residues. The CDR3 protein is CSAAIAGRYNEQFF. Written as DNA, the CDR3 is TGCAGTGCGGCTATAGCGGGACGTTACAATGAGCAGTTCTTC.

The CDR3: CASSQDPSVAGGPRRDTQYF. The CDR3 DNA reads TGTGCCAGCAGCCAAGACCCCTCAGTAGCGGGAGGGCCCAGGAGAGATACGCAGTATTTT. The genes are TRBV4-2 and TRBJ2-3; 11 positions agree with TRBD2. CDR3 length: 20 amino acids. Trimming took 0 bases from V and 5 from J; bases not matched to a gene: 16. CDR1 LGHNA and CDR2 YNFKEQ come from the germline V gene.

The chain uses TRBV24-1 and TRBJ1-5; perhaps TRBD1 as D (6 bases). The CDR3 covers 15 residues. CDR1 KGHDR and CDR2 SFDVKD come from the germline V gene. V lost 4 bases to trimming and J lost 6 bases, with 15 bases between them. CDR3 nucleotide sequence: TGTGCCACCAGTGACTCTTCAGGGGTAGGTCAGCCCCAGCATTTT. It codes for CATSDSSGVGQPQHF.

The chain recombines TRBV4-2 with TRBJ2-7, with D unresolved. The CDR3 extends over 14 amino acids. The V end lost 0 bases, the J end lost 2 bases, and 8 bases lay between the germline ends. Germline loops: CDR1 LGHNA, CDR2 YNFKEQ. The CDR3 here is CASSQDGLTYEQYF. The CDR3 nucleotides read TGTGCCAGCAGCCAAGACGGGTTAACCTACGAGCAGTACTTC.

The genes are TRBV11-2 and TRBJ2-3; D might be TRBD1 or TRBD2, each matching 6 bases. Looked up from germline, CDR1 is SGHAT and CDR2 is FQNNGV. The CDR3 has 15 residues. V dropped 3 bases and J dropped 2 bases, with 12 bases sitting between them. The CDR3 DNA sequence: TGTGCCAGCAGCTTGGGAGGACAGCACACAGATACGCAGTATTTT. Translated, it gives CASSLGGQHTDTQYF.

This clonotype has a handful of counts. V and J are TRBV28 and TRBJ2-2; 7 nucleotides agree with TRBD1. Germline values: CDR1 MDHEN, CDR2 SYDVKM. This CDR3 is 16 amino acids long. Unmatched junction bases numbered 7, after V lost 6 bases and J lost 0 bases. In DNA form, the CDR3 reads TGTGCCAGCAGACCAGCCGACAGGGCGAACACCGGGGAGCTGTTTTTT. Amino acids: CASRPADRANTGELFF.

The chain joins TRBV4-2 to TRBJ2-4; D is ambiguous. Trimming stripped 3 bases from V and 9 bases from J, with 15 bases between. Germline CDR1 and CDR2: LGHNA and YNFKEQ. The CDR3 is made up of 14 amino acids. CDR3 sequence reads: CASSHTFLESIQYF. CDR3 sequence (DNA): TGTGCCAGCAGCCACACCTTTCTAGAAAGCATTCAGTACTTC.

This clonotype has just a few counts. The rearrangement joins TRBV10-3 to TRBJ2-5; TRBD1 matches at 7 bases. With 6 bases clipped from V and 2 bases from J, the junction kept 9 bases outside the gene matches. The CDR3 has 15 residues. Germline V gene lookup returns CDR1 ENHRY and CDR2 SYGVKD. This CDR3 reads CAIRADRVGQETQYF. CDR3 bases: TGTGCCATCAGGGCAGACAGGGTGGGTCAAGAGACCCAGTACTTC.

The rearrangement joins TRBV2 to TRBJ2-1; TRBD2 is a possible D gene (6 bases). Per germline, CDR1 SNHLY and CDR2 FYNNEI. Trimming cost V 4 bases and J 0 bases, with 16 bases left between them. CDR3 length equals 17 residues. Here the CDR3 reads CASSGLWRESSYNEQFF. CDR3 coding DNA: TGTGCCAGCAGTGGGTTGTGGAGGGAGAGCTCCTACAATGAGCAGTTCTTC.

This clonotype was counted a single time. This chain's CDR3 is CASSPPRGDTDTQYF. The CDR3 DNA is TGTGCCAGCAGCCCCCCCCGCGGGGATACAGATACGCAGTATTTT. The genes are TRBV13 and TRBJ2-3; weak D call: TRBD2 (6 bases). The CDR3 loop spans 15 amino acids. V gave up 5 bases and J gave up 3 bases, with 15 bases separating them. Germline V gene data show CDR1 as PRHDT and CDR2 as FYEKMQ (reference sequence).

J is TRBJ2-1 and V is TRBV6-1; D is ambiguous. Germline V gives CDR1 MNHNS, CDR2 SASEGT. Trimming took off 3 bases at V and 2 bases at J, with 11 bases between the two ends. The CDR3 spans 15 residues. The CDR3 DNA follows: TGTGCCAGCAGTGATAAGGCAGACCCCTACAATGAGCAGTTCTTC. Its protein product is CASSDKADPYNEQFF.